This T cell receptor (beta chain) was found in a study of T-cell reconstitution after alpha-beta-depleted transplantation in children. The ends were cut back, 1 base at V and 0 bases at J, with 9 bases in the middle. Germline CDR1 is LNHDA and CDR2 is SQIVND (reference sequence). The CDR3 length is 15 residues. Unique molecular identifiers were used in preparing the TCRbeta library. TCRdb analysed the PCR reads with MiXCR anew, one entry per CDR3 protein. The sample holds about 500,000 distinct CDR3 sequences; approximately 29% are singletons and the top ten take less than 2.5%. The clonotype comes from a human donor who donated a stem cell graft to a child with aplastic anemia. The rearrangement joins TRBV19 to TRBJ1-1; D remains unclear. This sample comprised PBMCs from the stem cell graft donor, obtained from the stem cell graft. CDR3 amino acids: CASSIGQPLNTEAFF. In DNA form, the CDR3 reads TGTGCCAGTAGTATAGGTCAACCTTTGAACACTGAAGCTTTCTTT.